A single sample is the source of the 4 T cell receptor beta chains below, sequenced in a study of shared clonotypes between healthy human individuals. Positively selected for CCR7, the CD45RO-negative cells used as naive CD8 cells excluded terminally differentiated effector memory CD45RA+ cells. This table comes from immunoSEQ multiplex PCR, and its TCRdb copy is limited to in-frame clones, with some not included. The data show 2 million to 2.5 million clones, approximately 95% seen once. Sequences were obtained from naive CD8+ T cells sorted from blood. These receptors were collected from a man aged 18 to 30 in good health.

The chain couples TRBV28 to TRBJ2-2, with D hard to call. CDR1 is MDHEN, CDR2 SYDVKM, per germline. This CDR3 spans 13 amino acids. Trimming pared 3 bases from V and 4 bases from J, leaving 6 bases between. The CDR3 region is CASSFTSTGELFF. The CDR3 region has the DNA TGTGCCAGCAGTTTCACTTCCACCGGGGAGCTGTTTTTT.

The rearrangement uses TRBV6-1 and TRBJ2-7; D is uncertain. The V and J ends lost 6 bases and 0 bases respectively, with 15 bases between them. Germline V gene data show CDR1 as MNHNS and CDR2 as SASEGT. There are 15 residues in the CDR3. CDR3 coding DNA: TGTGCCAGCAGCACGGGTCTCTCAAGCTCCTACGAGCAGTACTTC. Its protein product is CASSTGLSSSYEQYF.

The V call is TRBV5-4, the J call TRBJ1-1, with D perhaps matching TRBD1 (5 bases). Germline V lookup: CDR1 SGHNT, CDR2 YYREEE (reference sequence). This CDR3 is 15 amino acids long. Trimming cost V 4 bases and J 4 bases, with 17 bases left between them. The CDR3 region is CASSHAGGGITEAFF. CDR3 DNA sequence: TGTGCCAGCAGCCACGCGGGGGGTGGTATCACTGAAGCTTTCTTT.

V gene TRBV4-1 combines with J gene TRBJ2-3; 9 bases agree with TRBD2. The germline V gene has CDR1 MGHRA and CDR2 YSYEKL. This CDR3 spans 17 amino acids. V shed 1 base and J 0 bases; nucleotides not matched to a gene: 5. This chain's CDR3 is CASSQGLAETSTDTQYF. CDR3 sequence (DNA): TGCGCCAGCAGCCAAGGACTAGCGGAGACGAGCACAGATACGCAGTATTTT.